A single T cell receptor beta chain is shown here with its context. What it binds is unknown. The CDR3 runs to 16 residues. The V gene's germline CDR1 is KGHSH and CDR2 LQKENI. The V end lost 5 bases, the J end lost 0 bases, and 17 bases lay between the germline ends. TCRdb's copy holds only in-frame clones and misses some; the assay was immunoSEQ multiplex PCR. The table shows approximately 13,000 clones, with around 84% occurring only once. The data stem from a study of OX40 agonist ivuxolimab in advanced cancers. Study background: Patients received ivuxolimab, an intravenous treatment, every 2 weeks at 0.01 to 10 mg/kg. Having had anti-PD-1, anti-PD-L1 or anti-CTLA-4 therapy before was allowed, and over 35% had some. Those enrolled were around 87% male, with a mean age of around 57 years and ages from about 20 to 80.

Findings and limits, study-wide: Expanded peripheral T-cell antigen specificity went undetermined.

The sample here was CD4+ or CD8+ T cells sorted from blood, taken in a trial of the OX40 agonist ivuxolimab. This TCR derives from an adult with an advanced solid tumor such as melanoma, head and neck, liver or kidney cancer. The V and J genes are TRBV18 and TRBJ2-7; D is unresolved. CDR3 in amino acids: CASSDLETLSSYEQYF. DNA for the CDR3: TGTGCCAGCTCAGACCTAGAGACCCTGAGCTCCTACGAGCAGTACTTC.